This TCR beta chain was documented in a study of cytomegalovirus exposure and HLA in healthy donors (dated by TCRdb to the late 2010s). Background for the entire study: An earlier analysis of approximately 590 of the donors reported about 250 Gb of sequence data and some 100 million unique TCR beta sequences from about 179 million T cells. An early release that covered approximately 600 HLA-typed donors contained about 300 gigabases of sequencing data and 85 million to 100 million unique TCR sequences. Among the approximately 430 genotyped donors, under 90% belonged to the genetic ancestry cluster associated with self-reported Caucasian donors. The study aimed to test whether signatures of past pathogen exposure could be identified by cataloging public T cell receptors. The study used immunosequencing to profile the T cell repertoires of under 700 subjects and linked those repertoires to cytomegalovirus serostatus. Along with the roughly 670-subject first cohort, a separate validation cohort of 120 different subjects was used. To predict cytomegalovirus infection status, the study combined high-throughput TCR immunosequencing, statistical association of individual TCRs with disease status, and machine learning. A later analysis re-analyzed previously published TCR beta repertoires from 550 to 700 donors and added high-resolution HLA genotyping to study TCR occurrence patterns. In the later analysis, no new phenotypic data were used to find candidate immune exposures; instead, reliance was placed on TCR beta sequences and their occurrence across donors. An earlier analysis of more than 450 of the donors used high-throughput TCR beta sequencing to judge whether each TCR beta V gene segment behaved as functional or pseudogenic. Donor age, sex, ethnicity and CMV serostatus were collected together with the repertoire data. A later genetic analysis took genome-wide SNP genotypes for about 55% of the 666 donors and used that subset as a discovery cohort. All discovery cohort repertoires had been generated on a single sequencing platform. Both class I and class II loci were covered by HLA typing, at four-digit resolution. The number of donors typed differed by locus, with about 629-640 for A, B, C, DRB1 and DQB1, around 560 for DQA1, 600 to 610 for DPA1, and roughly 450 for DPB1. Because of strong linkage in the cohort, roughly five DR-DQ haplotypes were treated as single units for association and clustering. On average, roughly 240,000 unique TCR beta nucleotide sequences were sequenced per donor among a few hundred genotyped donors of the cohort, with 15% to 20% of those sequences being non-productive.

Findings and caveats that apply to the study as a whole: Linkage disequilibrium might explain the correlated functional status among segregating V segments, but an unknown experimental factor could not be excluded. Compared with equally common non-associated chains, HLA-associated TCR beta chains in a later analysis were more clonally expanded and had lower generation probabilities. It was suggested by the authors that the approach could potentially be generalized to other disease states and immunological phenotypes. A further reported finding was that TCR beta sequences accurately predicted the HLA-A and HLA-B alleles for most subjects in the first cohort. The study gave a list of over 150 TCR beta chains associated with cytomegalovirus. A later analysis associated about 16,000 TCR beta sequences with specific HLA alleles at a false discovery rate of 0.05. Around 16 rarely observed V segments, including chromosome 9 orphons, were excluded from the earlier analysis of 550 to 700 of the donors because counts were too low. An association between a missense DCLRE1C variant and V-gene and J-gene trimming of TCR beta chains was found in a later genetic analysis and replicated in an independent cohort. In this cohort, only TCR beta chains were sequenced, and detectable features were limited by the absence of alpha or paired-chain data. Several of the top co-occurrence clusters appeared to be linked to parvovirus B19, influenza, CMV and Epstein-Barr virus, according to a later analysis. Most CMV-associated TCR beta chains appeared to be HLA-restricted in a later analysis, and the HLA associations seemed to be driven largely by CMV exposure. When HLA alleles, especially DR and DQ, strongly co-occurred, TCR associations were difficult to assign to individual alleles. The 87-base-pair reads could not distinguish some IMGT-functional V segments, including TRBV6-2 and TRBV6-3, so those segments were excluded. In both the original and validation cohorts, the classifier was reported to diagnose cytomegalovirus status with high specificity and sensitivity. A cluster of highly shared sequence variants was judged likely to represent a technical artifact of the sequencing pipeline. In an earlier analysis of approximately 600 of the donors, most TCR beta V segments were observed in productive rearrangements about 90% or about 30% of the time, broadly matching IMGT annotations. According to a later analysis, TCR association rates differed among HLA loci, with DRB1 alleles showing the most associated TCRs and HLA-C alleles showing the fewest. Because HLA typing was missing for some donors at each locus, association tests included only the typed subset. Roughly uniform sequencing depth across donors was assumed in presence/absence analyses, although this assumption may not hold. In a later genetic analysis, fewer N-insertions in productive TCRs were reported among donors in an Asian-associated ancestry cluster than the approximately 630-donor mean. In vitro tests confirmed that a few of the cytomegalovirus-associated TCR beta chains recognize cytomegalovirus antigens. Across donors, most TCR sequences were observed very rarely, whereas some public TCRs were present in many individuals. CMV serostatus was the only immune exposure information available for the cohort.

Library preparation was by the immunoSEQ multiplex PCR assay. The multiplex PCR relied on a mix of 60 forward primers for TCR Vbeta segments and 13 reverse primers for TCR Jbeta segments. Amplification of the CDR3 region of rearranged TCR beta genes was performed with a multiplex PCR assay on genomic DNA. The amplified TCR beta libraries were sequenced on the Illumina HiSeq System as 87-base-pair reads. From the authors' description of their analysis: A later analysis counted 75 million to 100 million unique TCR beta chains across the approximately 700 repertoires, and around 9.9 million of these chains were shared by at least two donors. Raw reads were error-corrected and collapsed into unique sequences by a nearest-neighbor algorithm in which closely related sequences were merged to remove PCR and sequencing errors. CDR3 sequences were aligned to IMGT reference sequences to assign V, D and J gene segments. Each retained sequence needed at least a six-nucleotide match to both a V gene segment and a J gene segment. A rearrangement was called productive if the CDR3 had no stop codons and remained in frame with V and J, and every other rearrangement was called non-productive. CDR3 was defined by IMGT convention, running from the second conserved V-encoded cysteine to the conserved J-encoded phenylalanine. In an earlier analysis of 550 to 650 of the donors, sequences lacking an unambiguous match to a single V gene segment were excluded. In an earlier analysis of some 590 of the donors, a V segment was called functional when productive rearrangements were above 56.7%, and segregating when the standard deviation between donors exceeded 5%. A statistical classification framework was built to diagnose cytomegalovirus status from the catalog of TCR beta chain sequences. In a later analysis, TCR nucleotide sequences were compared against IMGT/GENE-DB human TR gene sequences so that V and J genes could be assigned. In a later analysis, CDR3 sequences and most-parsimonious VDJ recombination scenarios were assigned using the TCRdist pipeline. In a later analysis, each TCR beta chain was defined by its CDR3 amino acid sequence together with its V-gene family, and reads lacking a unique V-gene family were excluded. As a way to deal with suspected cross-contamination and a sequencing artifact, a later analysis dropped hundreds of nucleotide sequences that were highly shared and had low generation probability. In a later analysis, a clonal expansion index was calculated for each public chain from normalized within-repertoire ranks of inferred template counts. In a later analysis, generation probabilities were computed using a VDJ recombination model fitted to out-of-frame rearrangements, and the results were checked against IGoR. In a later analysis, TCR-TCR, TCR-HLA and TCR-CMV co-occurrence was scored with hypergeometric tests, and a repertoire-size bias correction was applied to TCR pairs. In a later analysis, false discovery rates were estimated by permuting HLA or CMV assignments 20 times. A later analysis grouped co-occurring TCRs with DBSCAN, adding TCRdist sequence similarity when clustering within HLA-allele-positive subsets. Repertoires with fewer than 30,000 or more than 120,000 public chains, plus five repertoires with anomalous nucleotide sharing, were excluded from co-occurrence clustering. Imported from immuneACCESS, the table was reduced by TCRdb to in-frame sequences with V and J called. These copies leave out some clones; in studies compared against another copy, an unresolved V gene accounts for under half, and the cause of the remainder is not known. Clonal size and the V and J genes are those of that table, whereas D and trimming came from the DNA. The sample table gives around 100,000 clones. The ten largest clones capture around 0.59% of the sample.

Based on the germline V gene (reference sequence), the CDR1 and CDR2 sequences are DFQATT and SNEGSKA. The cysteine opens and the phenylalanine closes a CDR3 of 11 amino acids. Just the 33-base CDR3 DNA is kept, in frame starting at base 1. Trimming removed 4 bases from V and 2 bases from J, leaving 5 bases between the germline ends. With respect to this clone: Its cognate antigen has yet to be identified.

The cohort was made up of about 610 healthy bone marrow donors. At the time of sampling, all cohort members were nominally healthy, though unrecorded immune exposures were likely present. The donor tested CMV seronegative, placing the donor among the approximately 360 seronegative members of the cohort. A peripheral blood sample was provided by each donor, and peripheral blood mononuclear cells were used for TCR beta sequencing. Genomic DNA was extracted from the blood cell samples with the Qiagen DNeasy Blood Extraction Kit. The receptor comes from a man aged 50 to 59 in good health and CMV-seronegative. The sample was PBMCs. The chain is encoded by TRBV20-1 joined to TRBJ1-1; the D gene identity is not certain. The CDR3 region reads CSAIYNTEAFF. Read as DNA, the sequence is TGCAGTGCTATTTATAACACTGAAGCTTTCTTT.